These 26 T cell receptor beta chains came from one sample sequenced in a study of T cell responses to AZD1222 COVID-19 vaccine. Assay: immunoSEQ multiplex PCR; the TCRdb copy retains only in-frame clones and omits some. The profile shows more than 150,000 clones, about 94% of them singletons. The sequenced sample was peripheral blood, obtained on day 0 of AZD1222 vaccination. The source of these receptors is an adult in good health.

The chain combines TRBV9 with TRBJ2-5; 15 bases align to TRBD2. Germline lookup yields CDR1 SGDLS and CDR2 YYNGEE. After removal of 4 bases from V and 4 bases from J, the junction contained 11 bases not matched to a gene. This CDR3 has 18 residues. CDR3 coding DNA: TGTGCCAGCAGCACCAGGACTAGCGGGAGGGCCGGATTAGAGACCCAGTACTTC. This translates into CASSTRTSGRAGLETQYF. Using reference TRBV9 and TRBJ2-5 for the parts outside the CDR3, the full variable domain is DSGVTQTPKHLITATGQRVTLRCSPRSGDLSVYWYQQSLDQGLQFLIQYYNGEERAKGNILERFSAQQFPDLHSELNLSSLELGDSALYFCASSTRTSGRAGLETQYFGPGTRLLVL.

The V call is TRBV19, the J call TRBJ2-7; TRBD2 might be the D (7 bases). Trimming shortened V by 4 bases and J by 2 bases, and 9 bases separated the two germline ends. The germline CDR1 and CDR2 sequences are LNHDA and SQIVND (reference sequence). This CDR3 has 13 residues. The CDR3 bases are TGTGCCAGTAGTAGGGAGGGGGCCTACGAGCAGTACTTC. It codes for CASSREGAYEQYF.

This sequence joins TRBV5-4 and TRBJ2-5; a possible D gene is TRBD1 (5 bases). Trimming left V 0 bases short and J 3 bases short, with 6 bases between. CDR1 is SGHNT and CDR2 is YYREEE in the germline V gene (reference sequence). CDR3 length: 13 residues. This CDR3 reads CASSLVQEETQYF. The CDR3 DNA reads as TGTGCCAGCAGCTTGGTACAGGAAGAGACCCAGTACTTC.

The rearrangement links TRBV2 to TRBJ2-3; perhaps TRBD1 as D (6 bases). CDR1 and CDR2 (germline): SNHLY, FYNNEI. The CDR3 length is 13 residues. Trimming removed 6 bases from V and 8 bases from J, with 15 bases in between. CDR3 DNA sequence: TGTGCCAGCAGCAAAATAAACAGGGTTACGCAGTATTTT. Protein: CASSKINRVTQYF.

The CDR3 nucleotides are TGTGCCAGCAGCTTAGAGGGACCTCAAAATGAGCAGTTCTTC. Protein sequence: CASSLEGPQNEQFF. The genes are TRBV7-9 and TRBJ2-1, with D possibly called TRBD1 or TRBD2 (5 bases each). V shed 1 base and J shed 7 bases, with 11 bases lying between them. The germline V gene has CDR1 SEHNR and CDR2 FQNEAQ (reference sequence). The length of the CDR3 is 14 residues.

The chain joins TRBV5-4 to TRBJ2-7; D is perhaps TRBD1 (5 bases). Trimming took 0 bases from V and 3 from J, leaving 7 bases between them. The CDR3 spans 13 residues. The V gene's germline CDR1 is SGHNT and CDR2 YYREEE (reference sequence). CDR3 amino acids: CASSLGQSYEQYF. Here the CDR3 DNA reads TGTGCCAGCAGCTTGGGACAGAGCTACGAGCAGTACTTC.

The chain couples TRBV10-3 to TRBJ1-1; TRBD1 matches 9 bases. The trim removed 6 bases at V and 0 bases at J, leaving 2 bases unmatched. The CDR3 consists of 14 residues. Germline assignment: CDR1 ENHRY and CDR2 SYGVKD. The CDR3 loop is CAIRTGGMNTEAFF. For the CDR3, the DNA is TGTGCCATCAGAACAGGGGGCATGAACACTGAAGCTTTCTTT.

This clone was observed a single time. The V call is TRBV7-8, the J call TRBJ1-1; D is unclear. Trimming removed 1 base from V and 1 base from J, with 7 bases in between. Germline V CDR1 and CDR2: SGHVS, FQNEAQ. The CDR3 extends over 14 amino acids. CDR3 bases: TGTGCCAGCAGCTTAGGTCCGGGGAACACTGAAGCTTTCTTT. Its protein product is CASSLGPGNTEAFF.

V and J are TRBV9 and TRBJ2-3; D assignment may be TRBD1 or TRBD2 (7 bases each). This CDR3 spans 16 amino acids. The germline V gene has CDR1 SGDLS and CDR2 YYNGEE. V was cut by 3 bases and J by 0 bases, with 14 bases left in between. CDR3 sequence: CASSATGTTSTDTQYF. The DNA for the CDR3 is TGTGCCAGCAGCGCGACAGGGACTACTAGCACAGATACGCAGTATTTT.

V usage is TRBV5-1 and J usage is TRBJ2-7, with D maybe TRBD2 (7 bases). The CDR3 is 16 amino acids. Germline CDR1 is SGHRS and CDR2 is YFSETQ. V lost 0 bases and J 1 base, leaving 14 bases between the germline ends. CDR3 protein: CASSLGAGATSYEQYF. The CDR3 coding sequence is TGCGCCAGCAGCTTGGGGGCGGGGGCCACGTCCTACGAGCAGTACTTC.

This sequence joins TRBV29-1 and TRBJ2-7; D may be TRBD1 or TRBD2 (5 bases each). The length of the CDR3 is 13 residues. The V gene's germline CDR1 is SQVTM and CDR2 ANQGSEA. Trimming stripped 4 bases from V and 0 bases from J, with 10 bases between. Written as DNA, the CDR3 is TGCAGCGTTGTGTGGGGGACCTCCTACGAGCAGTACTTC. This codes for CSVVWGTSYEQYF.

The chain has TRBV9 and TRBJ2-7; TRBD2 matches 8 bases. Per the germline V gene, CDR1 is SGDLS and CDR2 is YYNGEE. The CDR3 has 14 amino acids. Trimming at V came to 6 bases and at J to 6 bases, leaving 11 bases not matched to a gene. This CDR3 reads CASTPLRAGGEQYF. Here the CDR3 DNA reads TGTGCCAGCACCCCACTGAGGGCGGGAGGCGAGCAGTACTTC.

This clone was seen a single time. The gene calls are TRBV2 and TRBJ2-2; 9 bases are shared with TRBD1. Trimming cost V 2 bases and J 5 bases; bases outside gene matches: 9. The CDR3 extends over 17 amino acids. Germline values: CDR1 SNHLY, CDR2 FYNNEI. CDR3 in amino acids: CASSESGTGRLTGELFF. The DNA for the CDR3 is TGTGCCAGCAGTGAATCCGGGACAGGGAGGTTAACCGGGGAGCTGTTTTTT.

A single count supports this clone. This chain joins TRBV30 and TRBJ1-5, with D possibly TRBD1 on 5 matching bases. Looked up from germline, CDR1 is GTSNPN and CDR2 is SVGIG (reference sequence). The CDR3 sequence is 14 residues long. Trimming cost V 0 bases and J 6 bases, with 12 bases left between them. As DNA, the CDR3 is TGTGCCTGGAGTGTGGGGGGAAAGGGTCAGCCCCAGCATTTT. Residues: CAWSVGGKGQPQHF.

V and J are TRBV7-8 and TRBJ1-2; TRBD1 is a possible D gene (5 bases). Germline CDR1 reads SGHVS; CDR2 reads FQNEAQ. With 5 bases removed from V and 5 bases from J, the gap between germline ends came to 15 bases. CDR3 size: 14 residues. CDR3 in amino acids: CASSPKGAPYGYTF. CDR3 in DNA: TGTGCCAGCAGCCCTAAAGGGGCGCCTTATGGCTACACCTTC.

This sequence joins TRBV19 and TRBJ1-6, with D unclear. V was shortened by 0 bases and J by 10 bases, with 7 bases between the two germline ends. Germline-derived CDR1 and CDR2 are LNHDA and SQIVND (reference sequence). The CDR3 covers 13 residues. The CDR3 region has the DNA TGTGCCAGTAGTATAGATCCCTGGTCACCCCTCCACTTT. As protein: CASSIDPWSPLHF.

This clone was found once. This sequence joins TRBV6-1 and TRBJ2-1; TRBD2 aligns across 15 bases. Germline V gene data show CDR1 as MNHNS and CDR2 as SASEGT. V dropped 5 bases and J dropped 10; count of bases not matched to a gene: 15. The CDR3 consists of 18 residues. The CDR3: CASSKGSPGLAGGGEQFF. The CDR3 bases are TGTGCCAGCAGTAAAGGATCCCCGGGACTAGCGGGAGGTGGAGAGCAGTTCTTC.

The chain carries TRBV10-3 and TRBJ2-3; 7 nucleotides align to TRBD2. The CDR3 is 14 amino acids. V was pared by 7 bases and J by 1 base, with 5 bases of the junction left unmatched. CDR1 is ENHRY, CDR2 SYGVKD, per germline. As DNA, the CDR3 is TGTGCCATCACTACTAGCGCGGGCACAGATACGCAGTATTTT. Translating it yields CAITTSAGTDTQYF.

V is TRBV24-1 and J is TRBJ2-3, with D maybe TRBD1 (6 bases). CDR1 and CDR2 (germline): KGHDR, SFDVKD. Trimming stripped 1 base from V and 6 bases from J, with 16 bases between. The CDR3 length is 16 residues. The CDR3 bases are TGTGCCACCAGTGATTTTTCGGACAGCCGGCAGGATACGCAGTATTTT. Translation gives CATSDFSDSRQDTQYF.

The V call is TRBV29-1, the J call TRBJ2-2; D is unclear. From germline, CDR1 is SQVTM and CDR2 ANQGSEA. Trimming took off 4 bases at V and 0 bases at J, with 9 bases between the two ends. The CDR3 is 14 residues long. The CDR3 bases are TGCAGCGTTGTACAGTATGCGAACACCGGGGAGCTGTTTTTT. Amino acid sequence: CSVVQYANTGELFF.

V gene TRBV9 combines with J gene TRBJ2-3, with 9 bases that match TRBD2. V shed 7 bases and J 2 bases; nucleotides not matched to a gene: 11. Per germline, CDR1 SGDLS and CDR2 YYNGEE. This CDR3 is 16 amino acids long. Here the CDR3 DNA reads TGTGCCAGCCACAAGGAGCTAGCGGGAACCACAGATACGCAGTATTTT. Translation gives CASHKELAGTTDTQYF.

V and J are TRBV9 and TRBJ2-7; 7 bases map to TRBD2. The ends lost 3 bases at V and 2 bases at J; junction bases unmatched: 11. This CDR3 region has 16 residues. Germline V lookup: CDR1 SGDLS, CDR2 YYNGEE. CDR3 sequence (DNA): TGTGCCAGCAGCGGGGGGGGACCTAGTCGCACCTACGAGCAGTACTTC. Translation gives CASSGGGPSRTYEQYF.

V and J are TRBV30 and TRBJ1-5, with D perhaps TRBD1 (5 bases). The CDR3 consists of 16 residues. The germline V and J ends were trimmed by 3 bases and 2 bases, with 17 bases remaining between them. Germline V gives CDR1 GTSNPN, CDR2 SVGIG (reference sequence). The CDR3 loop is CAWSRIGGKGNQPQHF. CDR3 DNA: TGTGCCTGGAGCCGTATTGGGGGGAAAGGCAATCAGCCCCAGCATTTT.

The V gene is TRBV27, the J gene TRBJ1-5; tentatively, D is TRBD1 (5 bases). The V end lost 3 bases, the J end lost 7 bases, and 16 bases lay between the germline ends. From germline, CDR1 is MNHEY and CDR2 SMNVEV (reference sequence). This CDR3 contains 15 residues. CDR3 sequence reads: CASSFLPTGTQPQHF. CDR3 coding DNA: TGTGCCAGCAGTTTTCTCCCCACAGGAACGCAGCCCCAGCATTTT.

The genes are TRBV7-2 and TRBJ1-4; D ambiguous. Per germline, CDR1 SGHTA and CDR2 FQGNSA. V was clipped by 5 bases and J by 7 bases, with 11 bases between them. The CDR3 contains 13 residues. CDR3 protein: CASSPGMFEKLFF. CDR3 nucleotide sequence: TGTGCCAGCAGCCCCGGGATGTTTGAAAAACTGTTTTTT.

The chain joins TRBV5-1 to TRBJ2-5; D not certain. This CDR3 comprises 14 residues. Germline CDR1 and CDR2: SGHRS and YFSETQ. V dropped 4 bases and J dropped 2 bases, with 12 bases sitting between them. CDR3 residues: CASSLYLGQETQYF. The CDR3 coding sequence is TGCGCCAGCAGCCTGTATTTGGGTCAAGAGACCCAGTACTTC.